Listed below are T cell receptor beta chains from one sample, sequenced in a study of blood T cell repertoires in COVID-19. Profiling relied on immunoSEQ multiplex PCR, and the TCRdb table lists in-frame clones only, not all of them. This table holds some 150,000 clones, around 79% found once. Sequencing input: peripheral blood. The receptors were sampled from a man older than 75 with acute or convalescent COVID-19. The CDR3 runs from the conserved cysteine through the conserved F or W. The D gene is left open where the match is weak. Part of the rows lack a size; the others show once, few, many or a class for expanded clones.

V gene	clone size	D gene	J gene	CDR3 protein	CDR3 DNA
TRBV5-1	-	TRBD1	TRBJ2-3	CASSSGQGATDTQYF	TGCGCCAGCAGCTCGGGACAGGGGGCAACAGATACGCAGTATTTT
TRBV5-4	once	TRBD1	TRBJ2-7	CASSLDQGVPEQYF	TGTGCCAGCAGCTTGGATCAGGGGGTTCCCGAGCAGTACTTC
TRBV5-1	-	TRBD1	TRBJ1-5	CASSRTTGGSQPQHF	TGCGCCAGCAGCCGTACGACAGGGGGCTCTCAGCCCCAGCATTTT
TRBV6-4	-	-	TRBJ2-5	CASSSRGAVGETQYF	TGTGCCAGCAGTTCTCGGGGGGCAGTCGGAGAGACCCAGTACTTC
TRBV2	once	TRBD2	TRBJ2-7	CASRGLAGGYEQYF	TGTGCCAGCCGGGGACTAGCGGGGGGCTACGAGCAGTACTTC
TRBV21-1	once	-	TRBJ1-1	CASSKGTGEAFF	TGTGCCAGCAGCAAAGGGACAGGGGAAGCTTTCTTT
TRBV9	-	-	TRBJ2-1	CASSGGTLNEQFF	TGTGCCAGCAGCGGCGGGACTCTCAATGAGCAGTTCTTC
TRBV7-9	-	TRBD2	TRBJ2-1	CASSSGGAFEQFF	TGTGCCAGCAGTAGCGGGGGGGCCTTTGAGCAGTTCTTC
TRBV5-4	-	-	TRBJ1-2	CASSLPRLPGYTF	TGTGCCAGCAGCTTGCCCCGACTTCCAGGCTACACCTTC
TRBV6-5	-	TRBD1	TRBJ2-1	CASSRGQGAGNEQFF	TGTGCCAGCAGTAGGGGACAGGGGGCCGGCAATGAGCAGTTCTTC
TRBV27	-	-	TRBJ1-1	CASSLRGNTEAFF	TGTGCCAGCAGTTTAAGGGGGAACACTGAAGCTTTCTTT
TRBV6-5	-	TRBD1	TRBJ1-5	CASSRDREGQPQHF	TGTGCCAGCAGTCGGGACAGGGAGGGTCAGCCCCAGCATTTT
TRBV5-1	-	TRBD1	TRBJ1-2	CASSGRQGDWYGYTF	TGCGCCAGCAGCGGGAGACAGGGGGATTGGTATGGCTACACCTTC